These 31 T cell receptor beta chains were sequenced from one sample in a study of regulatory T cells in long-lasting Graves disease. TCR beta libraries were built with iRepertoire HTBI primers and Arm-PCR of CDR3 regions. TCRdb reanalysed the multiplex PCR reads using MiXCR and keeps one entry per CDR3 protein. The sample includes about 620,000 distinct CDR3 sequences, around 15% seen only once; the top ten take approximately 20%. Time point indicated: newly diagnosed GD, antithyroid drugs for less than 3 months. From PBMCs, RNA was extracted and then used to make the TCR library. The data also belong to a second study, concerning T cells in Graves' hyperthyroidism and ophthalmopathy.

This material consisted of peripheral blood mononuclear cells (PBMCs), taken at new diagnosis, from a patient treated with antithyroid drugs. The source of these receptors is a woman under 40 with Graves disease.

This clonotype was detected many times. The gene calls are TRBV2 and TRBJ2-4; tentatively, D is TRBD2 (5 bases). CDR3 length: 13 amino acids. The germline V and J ends were trimmed by 7 bases and 2 bases, with 9 bases remaining between them. Germline CDR1 and CDR2: SNHLY and FYNNEI. The CDR3 sequence is CASMRVSKNIQYF. In nucleotides, the CDR3 is TGTGCCAGCATGAGGGTCTCCAAAAACATTCAGTACTTC.

This chain uses TRBV7-9 with TRBJ2-1; 10 bases line up with TRBD2. Germline CDR1 SEHNR, CDR2 FQNEAQ (reference sequence). The ends lost 0 bases at V and 7 bases at J; junction bases unmatched: 9. The CDR3 extends over 17 amino acids. The CDR3 sequence is CASSLAPTGTSVNEQFF. CDR3 DNA: TGTGCCAGCAGCTTAGCCCCTACCGGGACTAGCGTGAATGAGCAGTTCTTC.

The chain has TRBV20-1 and TRBJ1-1, with D possibly being TRBD1 (6 bases). CDR3 length equals 14 residues. The germline V gene has CDR1 DFQATT and CDR2 SNEGSKA (reference sequence). Deletions cut 2 bases from V and 3 bases from J, with 13 bases between. The DNA of the CDR3 is TGCAGTGCTAGAACAGGGCGCGTAGACACTGAAGCTTTCTTT. Its protein is CSARTGRVDTEAFF.

This clonotype was seen at least ten times. The chain uses TRBV20-1 and TRBJ2-1; 8 bases agree with TRBD2. CDR1 DFQATT and CDR2 SNEGSKA come from the germline V gene (reference sequence). This CDR3 is built from 14 residues. The junction had 3 bases not matched to a gene; V was cut back by 3 bases and J by 2 bases. As DNA, the CDR3 is TGCAGTGCTAGGGCGGGAGGCCCCTACAATGAGCAGTTCTTC. It yields the protein CSARAGGPYNEQFF.

At least ten counts were recorded for this clonotype. This sequence joins TRBV19 and TRBJ2-2, with D perhaps assigned TRBD1 or TRBD2 (5 bases each). This CDR3 comprises 18 residues. V was pared by 3 bases and J by 5 bases, with 22 bases between. The germline V gene has CDR1 LNHDA and CDR2 SQIVND (reference sequence). CDR3 DNA sequence: TGTGCCAGTAGTATCCCTATCGGGGCGGGCGTAAGGACCGGGGAGCTGTTTTTT. This encodes CASSIPIGAGVRTGELFF.

The chain employs TRBV5-1 and TRBJ2-5; perhaps TRBD2 as D (6 bases). The V and J ends lost 7 bases and 3 bases respectively, with 19 bases between them. CDR3 length: 15 residues. Germline V gene sequence: CDR1 SGHRS, CDR2 YFSETQ. The CDR3 is CASRNPGTGEETQYF. In DNA, the CDR3 is TGCGCCAGCCGAAACCCAGGGACGGGGGAAGAGACCCAGTACTTC.

This clonotype turned up a few times. The chain uses TRBV20-1 and TRBJ1-5, with 9 bases aligning to TRBD1. V was clipped by 6 bases and J by 4 bases; unmatched bases: 4. Germline values: CDR1 DFQATT, CDR2 SNEGSKA (reference sequence). The CDR3 is 13 residues long. The CDR3 loop is CSADRGENQPQHF. The DNA of the CDR3 is TGCAGTGCGGACAGGGGCGAGAATCAGCCCCAGCATTTT.

The sample holds a few counts of this clonotype. The chain uses TRBV2 and TRBJ2-7, with a weak D call TRBD2 (5 bases). V lost 4 bases and J lost 9, with 25 bases in between. The CDR3 is 16 amino acids. Germline CDR1 reads SNHLY; CDR2 reads FYNNEI. The CDR3 region is CASSVEHGLIASGQYF. The CDR3 DNA follows: TGTGCCAGCAGTGTAGAGCACGGACTTATTGCGTCTGGGCAGTACTTC.

This clonotype appeared a few times. The genes are TRBV24-1 and TRBJ2-2; TRBD2 matches at 13 bases. V gave up 5 bases and J gave up 4 bases; unmatched junction bases: 12. Looked up from germline, CDR1 is KGHDR and CDR2 is SFDVKD. The CDR3 covers 19 residues. The CDR3 spells CATSGSRGLAGPGTGELFF. CDR3 in DNA: TGTGCCACCAGTGGATCCAGGGGACTAGCGGGACCGGGCACCGGGGAGCTGTTTTTT.

Regarding this clonotype: The CDR3 ends on some other residue instead of the conserved phenylalanine or tryptophan, so this is likely a read error. This chain's CDR3 is CACNQQVVNTIYL. The CDR3 nucleotides are TGTGCCTGCAATCAACAGGTCGTAAACACCATATATCTT. This rearrangement joins TRBV30 to TRBJ1-3; tentatively, D is TRBD1 (5 bases). The CDR3 has 13 amino acids. Germline CDR1 reads GTSNPN; CDR2 reads SVGIG (reference sequence). V lost 6 bases to trimming and J lost 6 bases, with 15 bases between them.

This clonotype occurred many times. The chain links TRBV29-1 to TRBJ1-1; D is unresolved. Germline V gene sequence: CDR1 SQVTM, CDR2 ANQGSEA. This CDR3 comprises 12 residues. The V end was cut by 2 bases, the J end by 5 bases, with 9 bases between. The CDR3 protein is CSVEPTSTEAFF. CDR3 in DNA: TGCAGCGTTGAACCAACAAGTACTGAAGCTTTCTTT.

At least ten counts were recorded for this clonotype. This rearrangement joins TRBV7-2 to TRBJ2-7, with 7 bases matching TRBD2. The CDR3 is 15 amino acids. Germline V gives CDR1 SGHTA, CDR2 FQGNSA. V gave up 2 bases and J gave up 3 bases; unmatched junction bases: 7. CDR3 nucleotides: TGTGCCAGCAGCTTACCTAGCGGAACCCACTACGAGCAGTACTTC. Its protein is CASSLPSGTHYEQYF.

This clonotype occurred a few times. V usage is TRBV18 and J usage is TRBJ2-1; tentative D call: TRBD2 (5 bases). Germline CDR1 is KGHSH and CDR2 is LQKENI. Trimming cost V 3 bases and J 4 bases, with 16 bases left between them. CDR3 length: 16 residues. The CDR3 loop reads CASSPLEVYRYNEQFF. The CDR3 region has the DNA TGTGCCAGCTCACCCCTGGAGGTTTACCGATACAATGAGCAGTTCTTC.

This clonotype was seen many times. J is TRBJ1-4 and V is TRBV12-3 or TRBV12-4; D gene unclear. The V end was cut by 2 bases, the J end by 8 bases, with 6 bases between. This CDR3 region has 12 residues. The CDR3 is CASSLFPEKLFF. CDR3 nucleotide sequence: TGTGCCAGCAGTTTATTCCCAGAAAAACTGTTTTTT.

The chain carries TRBV9 and TRBJ2-2; TRBD2 is a possible D gene (5 bases). The V end was cut by 5 bases, the J end by 6 bases, with 14 bases between. Germline CDR1 reads SGDLS; CDR2 reads YYNGEE. The CDR3 consists of 14 residues. CDR3 bases: TGTGCCAGCAGGTTCGGGGATCTAGCCGGGGAGCTGTTTTTT. It translates to CASRFGDLAGELFF.

This clonotype was counted at least ten times. CDR3 sequence reads: CASSLFWENTGELFF. The CDR3, as DNA: TGTGCCAGCAGCTTATTCTGGGAAAACACCGGGGAGCTGTTTTTT. The rearrangement links TRBV11-2 to TRBJ2-2; D is undetermined. V shed 2 bases and J shed 2 bases, with 9 bases lying between them. The CDR3 totals 15 residues. Germline values: CDR1 SGHAT, CDR2 FQNNGV.

This clonotype occurred many times. This chain uses TRBV12-3 or TRBV12-4 with TRBJ1-6; 11 bases line up with TRBD1. CDR3 length: 16 residues. J gave up 9 bases and V 5 bases, and 9 bases lay outside the gene matches. CDR3 in DNA: TGTGCCAGCAGTCCCGGAGGACAGGGGGCGGTTTCACCCCTCCACTTT. Protein: CASSPGGQGAVSPLHF.

This clonotype was detected only a few times. The rearrangement links TRBV7-9 to TRBJ1-2, with D maybe TRBD1 (5 bases). Germline values: CDR1 SEHNR, CDR2 FQNEAQ (reference sequence). V dropped 6 bases and J dropped 2 bases, with 16 bases sitting between them. The CDR3 is 15 amino acids. The CDR3 nucleotides read TGTGCCAGCAGGAATGGGGGTGGTGGCAACTATGGCTACACCTTC. Translation: CASRNGGGGNYGYTF.

The table lists this clonotype with many counts. Sequence at one end of the junction differs from germline and may be a read error. V is TRBV5-1 and J is TRBJ2-3, with a weak D call TRBD1 (6 bases). Germline values: CDR1 SGHRS, CDR2 YFSETQ. The CDR3 sequence is 16 residues long. CDR3 region: CASRDNLGTGTDTQYF. The DNA for the CDR3 is TGTGCCAGCAGGGACAACCTGGGCACCGGCACAGATACGCAGTATTTT. Full variable domain (remainder filled in from reference TRBV5-1 and TRBJ2-3): KAGVTQTPRYLIKTRGQQVTLSCSPISGHRSVSWYQQTPGQGLQFLFEYFSETQRNKGNFPGRFSGRQFSNSRSEMNVSTLELGDSALYLCASRDNLGTGTDTQYFGPGTRLTVL.

This clonotype was recorded at least ten times. The junction does not match germline at one end; this may be a read error. V is TRBV7-7 and J is TRBJ2-1, with no clear D. Germline CDR1 SSHAT, CDR2 FNYEAQ (reference sequence). The CDR3 is made up of 14 amino acids. CDR3 residues: CASSLTELDNEQFF. In DNA, the CDR3 is TGTGCTAGCAGCTTGACGGAATTAGACAATGAGCAGTTCTTC.

The chain has TRBV3-1 and TRBJ1-2, with D possibly being TRBD1 (6 bases). Germline V gene sequence: CDR1 LGHDT, CDR2 YNNKEL (reference sequence). Trimming pared 1 base from V and 10 bases from J, leaving 10 bases between. This CDR3 comprises 12 residues. The CDR3 loop reads CASSQVGQDYTF. The CDR3 nucleotides read TGTGCCAGCAGCCAAGTGGGACAAGACTACACCTTC.

The chain joins TRBV7-9 to TRBJ1-5, with D tentatively TRBD1 (5 bases). V was clipped by 6 bases and J by 0 bases, with 18 bases between them. The CDR3 consists of 17 residues. Germline assignment: CDR1 SEHNR and CDR2 FQNEAQ (reference sequence). CDR3 nucleotide sequence: TGTGCCAGCAGTCGACAGACCGGGACTGCTAGCAATCAGCCCCAGCATTTT. Protein product: CASSRQTGTASNQPQHF.

This clonotype has at least ten counts. This rearrangement joins TRBV6-5 to TRBJ1-5, with a possible D match to TRBD1 (6 bases). Trimming took 1 base from V and 7 from J, leaving 8 bases between them. The germline V gene encodes CDR1 MNHEY and CDR2 SVGAGI. This CDR3 region has 13 residues. The CDR3 bases are TGTGCCAGCAGTTACTACAGGGACCAGCCCCAGCATTTT. It yields the protein CASSYYRDQPQHF.

This clonotype came up many times. The rearrangement joins TRBV11-2 to TRBJ2-7; TRBD2 matches at 7 bases. The germline V gene encodes CDR1 SGHAT and CDR2 FQNNGV. The trim removed 1 base at V and 6 bases at J, leaving 3 bases unmatched. CDR3 length: 13 amino acids. DNA for the CDR3: TGTGCCAGCAGCTTAGGGCGGGAGTCCGAGCAGTACTTC. Residues: CASSLGRESEQYF.

Comment on this clonotype: One end of the junction varies from germline; a read error may be responsible. V is TRBV2 and J is TRBJ1-5; 8 bases agree with TRBD1. Germline lookup yields CDR1 SNHLY and CDR2 FYNNEI. CDR3 length: 13 residues. The CDR3 region is CASSGTGIQLQHF. In DNA form, the CDR3 reads TGTGCCAGCAGTGGGACAGGGATTCAGCTCCAGCATTTT. The complete variable domain, with remaining parts taken from reference TRBV2 and TRBJ1-5, reads EPEVTQTPSHQVTQMGQEVILRCVPISNHLYFYWYRQILGQKVEFLVSFYNNEISEKSEIFDDQFSVERPDGSNFTLKIRSTKLEDSAMYFCASSGTGIQLQHFGDGTRLSIL.

V and J are TRBV5-1 and TRBJ2-7; TRBD1 or TRBD2 may be the D gene (5 bases each). Trimming pared 0 bases from V and 7 bases from J, leaving 14 bases between. CDR1 and CDR2 (germline): SGHRS, YFSETQ. The CDR3 has 14 amino acids. CDR3 loop: CASSLGRASGEQYF. The CDR3 nucleotides read TGCGCCAGCAGCTTGGGCAGGGCATCGGGGGAGCAGTACTTC. The full variable domain, rest sourced from reference TRBV5-1 and TRBJ2-7, is KAGVTQTPRYLIKTRGQQVTLSCSPISGHRSVSWYQQTPGQGLQFLFEYFSETQRNKGNFPGRFSGRQFSNSRSEMNVSTLELGDSALYLCASSLGRASGEQYFGPGTRLTVT.

This clonotype occurred a few times. J is TRBJ2-7 and V is TRBV5-1; TRBD1 aligns across 10 bases. Germline V gives CDR1 SGHRS, CDR2 YFSETQ. After removal of 2 bases from V and 4 bases from J, the junction contained 6 bases not matched to a gene. CDR3 size: 15 residues. CDR3 sequence reads: CASSLGPGQGYEQYF. CDR3 coding DNA: TGCGCCAGCAGCTTAGGACCGGGACAGGGGTACGAGCAGTACTTC.

Turning to this clonotype: A much larger clone sits a single nucleotide away, making a read error possible. The rearrangement uses TRBV2 and TRBJ2-5; D possibly corresponds to TRBD2 (6 bases). Per germline, CDR1 SNHLY and CDR2 FYNNEI. The CDR3 is 12 amino acids. The CDR3 coding sequence is TGTGCCACAGGGACTCTCCAAGAGACCCAGCACTTC. It translates to CATGTLQETQHF.

The CDR3 DNA sequence: TGCGCCAGCAGCCTTCGACTAGGTGGCCAAGAGACCCAGTACTTC. Protein sequence: CASSLRLGGQETQYF. The chain joins TRBV4-1 to TRBJ2-5, with D maybe TRBD2 (6 bases). This CDR3 comprises 15 residues. V was pared by 4 bases and J by 1 base, with 13 bases between. Germline V gives CDR1 MGHRA, CDR2 YSYEKL.

Details on this clonotype: A read error may account for a junction end that differs from germline. The chain combines TRBV20-1 with TRBJ1-2; D is ambiguous. The germline V gene has CDR1 DFQATT and CDR2 SNEGSKA (reference sequence). This CDR3 has 13 residues. CDR3 DNA: TGCAGTGCTAGACAGTATTCTAACTATGGCTGCACCTTC. Its translation: CSARQYSNYGCTF.

A few counts support this clonotype. This chain joins TRBV19 and TRBJ1-1; 7 bases agree with TRBD1. Germline V lookup: CDR1 LNHDA, CDR2 SQIVND (reference sequence). The CDR3 totals 14 residues. J lost 6 bases, V lost 2 bases, and 6 bases had no gene match. The CDR3 sequence: CASSINRGAAEAFF. CDR3 DNA sequence: TGTGCCAGTAGTATAAACAGGGGAGCGGCTGAAGCTTTCTTT.